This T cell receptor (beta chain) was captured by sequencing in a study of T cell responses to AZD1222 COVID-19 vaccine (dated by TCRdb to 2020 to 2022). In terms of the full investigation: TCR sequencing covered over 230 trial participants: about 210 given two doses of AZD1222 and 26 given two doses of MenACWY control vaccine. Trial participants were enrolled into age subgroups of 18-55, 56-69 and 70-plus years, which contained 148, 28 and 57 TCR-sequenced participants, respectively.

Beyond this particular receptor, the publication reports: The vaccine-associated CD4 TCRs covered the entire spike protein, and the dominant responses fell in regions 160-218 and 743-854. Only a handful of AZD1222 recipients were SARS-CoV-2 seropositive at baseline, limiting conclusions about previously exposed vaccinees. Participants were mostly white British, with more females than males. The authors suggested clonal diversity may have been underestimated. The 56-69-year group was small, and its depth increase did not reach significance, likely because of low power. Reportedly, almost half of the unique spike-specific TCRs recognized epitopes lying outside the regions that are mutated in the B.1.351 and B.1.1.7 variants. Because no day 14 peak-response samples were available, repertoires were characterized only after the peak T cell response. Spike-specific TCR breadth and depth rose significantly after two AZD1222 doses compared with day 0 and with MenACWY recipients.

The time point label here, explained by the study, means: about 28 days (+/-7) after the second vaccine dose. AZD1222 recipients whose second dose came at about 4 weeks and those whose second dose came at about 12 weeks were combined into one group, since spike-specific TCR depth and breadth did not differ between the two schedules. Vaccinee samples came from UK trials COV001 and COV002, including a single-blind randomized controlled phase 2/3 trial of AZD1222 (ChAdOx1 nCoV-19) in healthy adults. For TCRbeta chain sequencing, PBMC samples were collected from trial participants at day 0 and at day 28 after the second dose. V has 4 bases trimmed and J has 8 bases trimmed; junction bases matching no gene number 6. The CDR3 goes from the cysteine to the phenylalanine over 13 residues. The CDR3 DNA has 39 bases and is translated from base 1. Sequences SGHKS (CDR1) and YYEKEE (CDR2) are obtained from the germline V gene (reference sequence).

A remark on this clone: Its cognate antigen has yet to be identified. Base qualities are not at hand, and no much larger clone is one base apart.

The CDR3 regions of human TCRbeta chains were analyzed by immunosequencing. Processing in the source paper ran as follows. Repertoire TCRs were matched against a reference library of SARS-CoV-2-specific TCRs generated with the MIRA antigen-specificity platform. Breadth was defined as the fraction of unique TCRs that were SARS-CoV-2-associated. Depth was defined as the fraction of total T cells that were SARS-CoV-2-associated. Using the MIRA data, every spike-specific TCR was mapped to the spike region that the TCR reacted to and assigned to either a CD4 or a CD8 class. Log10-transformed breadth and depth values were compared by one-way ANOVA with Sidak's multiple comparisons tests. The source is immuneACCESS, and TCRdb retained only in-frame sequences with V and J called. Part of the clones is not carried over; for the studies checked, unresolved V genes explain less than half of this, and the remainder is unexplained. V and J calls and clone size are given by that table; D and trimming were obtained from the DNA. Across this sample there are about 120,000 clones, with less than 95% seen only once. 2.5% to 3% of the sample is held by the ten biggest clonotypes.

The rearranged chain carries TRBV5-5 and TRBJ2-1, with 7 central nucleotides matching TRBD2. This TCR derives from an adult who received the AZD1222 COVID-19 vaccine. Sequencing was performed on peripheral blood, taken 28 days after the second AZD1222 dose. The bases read TGTGCCAGCAGCCCCGGACTAGACGATGAGCAGTTCTTC. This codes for CASSPGLDDEQFF. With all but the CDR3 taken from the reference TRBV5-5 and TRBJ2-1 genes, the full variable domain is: DAGVTQSPTHLIKTRGQQVTLRCSPISGHKSVSWYQQVLGQGPQFIFQYYEKEERGRGNFPDRFSARQFPNYSSELNVNALLLGDSALYLCASSPGLDDEQFFGPGTRLTVL.